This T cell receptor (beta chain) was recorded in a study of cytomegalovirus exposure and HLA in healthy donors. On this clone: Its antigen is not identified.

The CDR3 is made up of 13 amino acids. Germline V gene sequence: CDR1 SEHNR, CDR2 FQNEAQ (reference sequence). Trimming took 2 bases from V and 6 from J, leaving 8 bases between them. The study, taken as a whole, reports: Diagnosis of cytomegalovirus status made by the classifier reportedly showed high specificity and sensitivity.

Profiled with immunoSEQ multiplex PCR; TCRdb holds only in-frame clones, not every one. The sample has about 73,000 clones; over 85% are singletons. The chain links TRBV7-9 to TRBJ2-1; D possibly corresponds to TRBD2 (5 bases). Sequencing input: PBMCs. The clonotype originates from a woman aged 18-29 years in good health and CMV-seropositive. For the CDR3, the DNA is TGTGCCAGCAGCTTAAGAGGGCGCAATGAGCAGTTCTTC. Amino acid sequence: CASSLRGRNEQFF.